This is a list of T cell receptor beta chains from one sample in a study of regulatory T cells in long-lasting Graves disease. Using its own MiXCR run on the multiplex PCR reads, TCRdb lists one record per CDR3 protein. The sample contains some 300,000 distinct CDR3 sequences, approximately 20% of which appear only once. Sequenced here: peripheral blood mononuclear cells (PBMCs), sampled when the disease was refractory, from a patient treated with antithyroid drugs. The receptors come from a female donor with Graves disease. CDR3s include the opening cysteine and the closing phenylalanine or tryptophan. Expanded clones are given a class, and other clones once, few, many or no size at all.

cdr3_aa	clone_size	v_call	j_call
CAATPGVTPQETRYF	once	TRBV30	TRBJ2-5
CASSSITAGSYGYTF	many	TRBV14	TRBJ1-2
CSARDPGLAVYEQYF	many	TRBV20-1	TRBJ2-7
CASSLSSPTDTQYF	few	TRBV27	TRBJ2-3
CASSFPGGMNTEAFF	few	TRBV7-9	TRBJ1-1
CASTPGNYGYTF	few	TRBV19	TRBJ1-2
CASSEDGGTEAFF	-	TRBV2	TRBJ1-1
CAISEWEEGNYGYTF	few	TRBV10-3	TRBJ1-2
CASSYTGQGNQPQHF	few	TRBV6-5	TRBJ1-5
CASSQDHASGSFGETQYF	-	TRBV4-3	TRBJ2-5
CASSGNGETQYF	many	TRBV27	TRBJ2-5
CASSPQAQNEKLFF	-	TRBV18	TRBJ1-4
CASSMTGVKNSPLHF	few	TRBV28	TRBJ1-6
CAISGTGQGETQYF	few	TRBV10-3	TRBJ2-5
CASSSTDLSSYEQYF	-	TRBV7-3	TRBJ2-7
CASSQDDSGGGDTQYF	-	TRBV3-1	TRBJ2-3
CASSFADGLNTEAFF	-	TRBV5-1	TRBJ1-1
CASSSGLSYTDTQYF	-	TRBV28	TRBJ2-3
CASSSTGDGYSNQPQHF	many	TRBV12-3/TRBV12-4	TRBJ1-5
CSAISGQGLTEAFF	-	TRBV20-1	TRBJ1-1
CASSSSSGYQETQYF	many	TRBV7-9	TRBJ2-5
CASSQDRGTTSTTGELFF	few	TRBV4-1	TRBJ2-2
CASSHIDVTEAFF	-	TRBV19	TRBJ1-1
CASSYLDPEPHSPLHF	-	TRBV6-2/TRBV6-3	TRBJ1-6
CASTNLAGNEQFF	once	TRBV30	-
CASKGDSGNTIYF	few	TRBV6-1	TRBJ1-3
CASSTLQGLGTEAFF	many	TRBV12-3/TRBV12-4	TRBJ1-1
CASSPGVGDYQPQHF	few	TRBV6-1	TRBJ1-5
CSALWTGPLEQYF	-	TRBV20-1	TRBJ2-7
CASSPAGIQETQYF	-	TRBV18	TRBJ2-5
CASRTGTGGAGYGYTF	few	TRBV28	TRBJ1-2
CATGEPGAGTGELFF	few	TRBV6-2/TRBV6-3	TRBJ2-2
CAIRTRDKNSPLHF	-	TRBV10-3	TRBJ1-6
CASSPDPNTIYF	many	TRBV2	TRBJ1-3
CASSQNRVTEQYF	many	TRBV27	TRBJ2-7
CASSPNEISSEQYF	-	TRBV19	TRBJ2-7
CASSKVINTGELFF	few	TRBV11-2	TRBJ2-2
CASSLEPGDNTEAFF	-	TRBV5-4	TRBJ1-1
CSVAYGAQETQYF	few	TRBV29-1	TRBJ2-5
CASSLDMGGQPQHF	many	TRBV11-2	TRBJ1-5
CASSSISSYYEQYF	many	TRBV28	TRBJ2-7